This TCR beta chain came from a study of T cells in Graves' hyperthyroidism and ophthalmopathy. Whole-study findings and limits: The majority of expanded thyroid clonotypes above 0.001 also appeared in blood. The model anticipated ophthalmopathy a median about six months pre-onset.

What was amplified from RNA transcripts were TCR beta CDR3 regions. Initially, a first-round RT-PCR of the TCR CDR3 employed the HTBI primer set. Via MiXCR, TCRdb re-called the multiplex PCR reads, giving one row per CDR3 protein. The repertoire holds some 560,000 distinct CDR3 sequences, with around 15% as singletons. With respect to this clonotype: Its target is unknown.

V gave up 1 base and J gave up 3 bases; unmatched junction bases: 11. The CDR3 runs to 19 residues. CDR1 and CDR2 (germline): SGHTA, FQGNSA. Hyperthyroidism in the patients, aged 18 to 65, was newly diagnosed and under 2 months in duration. Out of over 7.5 ml of fresh peripheral blood came the PBMCs. Sequencing was performed on blood. The clonotype comes from a woman in her 40s with Graves' hyperthyroidism. V gene TRBV7-2 combines with J gene TRBJ2-7, with 14 bases aligning to TRBD2. CDR3 sequence reads: CASSLGLGLAGVGFYEQYF. The CDR3 DNA reads as TGTGCCAGCAGCTTAGGGCTGGGACTAGCGGGAGTAGGCTTCTACGAGCAGTACTTC.